This T cell receptor beta chain was documented in a study of T cell repertoires in cytomegalovirus infection. General observations from the study: Dominating the ex vivo response were HLA-C-restricted CMV-specific TCR beta clonotypes. CMV carriers having the relevant HLA were flagged by cumulative public TCR beta family frequency.

Comment on this clonotype: Its cognate antigen is unknown.

Trimming took 5 bases from V and 2 from J, leaving 19 bases between them. Per germline, CDR1 SGHTA and CDR2 FQGNSA. The CDR3 has 16 residues. TCRdb reprocessed the reads via MiXCR and lists one record per CDR3 protein. This sample has roughly 100,000 distinct CDR3 sequences; under 55% occur once, and the top ten carry just under 75%. The chain recombines TRBV7-2 with TRBJ2-7, with D tentatively TRBD2 (5 bases). The sequence came from a human donor in good health (CMV status not recorded). Some clones in this sample may be carry-over from other donors' samples. Sequencing used CD8+ T cells from cultured PBMCs, obtained from culture after CMV antigen stimulation. The DNA of the CDR3 is TGTGCCAGCAGCGTAGGAGGCCATCCAGCCGCCTACGAGCAGTACTTC. This codes for CASSVGGHPAAYEQYF.